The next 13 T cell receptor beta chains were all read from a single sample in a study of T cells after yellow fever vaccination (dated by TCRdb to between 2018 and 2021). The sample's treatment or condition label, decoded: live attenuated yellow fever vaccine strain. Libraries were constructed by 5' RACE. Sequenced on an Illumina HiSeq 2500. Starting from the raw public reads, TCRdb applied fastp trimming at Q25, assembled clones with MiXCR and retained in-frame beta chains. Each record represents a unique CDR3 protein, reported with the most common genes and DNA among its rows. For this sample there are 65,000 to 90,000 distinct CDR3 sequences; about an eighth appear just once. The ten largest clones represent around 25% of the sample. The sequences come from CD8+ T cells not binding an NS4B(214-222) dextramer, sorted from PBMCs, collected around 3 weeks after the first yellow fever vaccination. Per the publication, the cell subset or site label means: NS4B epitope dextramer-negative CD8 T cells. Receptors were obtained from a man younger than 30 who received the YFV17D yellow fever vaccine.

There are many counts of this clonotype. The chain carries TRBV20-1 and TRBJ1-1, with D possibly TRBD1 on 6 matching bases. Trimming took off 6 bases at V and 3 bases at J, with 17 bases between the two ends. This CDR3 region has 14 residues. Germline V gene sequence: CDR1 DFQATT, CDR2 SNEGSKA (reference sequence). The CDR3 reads CSARMGHRDTEAFF. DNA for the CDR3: TGCAGTGCGCGAATGGGGCACAGGGACACTGAAGCTTTCTTT.

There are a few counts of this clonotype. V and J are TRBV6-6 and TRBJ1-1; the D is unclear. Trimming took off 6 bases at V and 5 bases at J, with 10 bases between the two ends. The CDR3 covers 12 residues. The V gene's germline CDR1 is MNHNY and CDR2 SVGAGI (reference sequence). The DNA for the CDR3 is TGTGCCAGCAGCTCGGGGTGGACTGAAGCTTTCTTT. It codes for CASSSGWTEAFF.

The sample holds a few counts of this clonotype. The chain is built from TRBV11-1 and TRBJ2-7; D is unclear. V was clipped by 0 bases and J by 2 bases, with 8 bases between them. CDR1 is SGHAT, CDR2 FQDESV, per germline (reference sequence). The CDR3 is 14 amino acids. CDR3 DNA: TGTGCCAGCAGCTTAGCCGGGCCAACCTACGAGCAGTACTTC. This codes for CASSLAGPTYEQYF.

The CDR3 loop is CATAAGGSYNEQFF. The CDR3, as DNA: TGTGCCACAGCGGCGGGGGGATCCTACAATGAGCAGTTCTTC. The rearrangement links TRBV7-9 to TRBJ2-1; 8 nucleotides line up with TRBD2. After removal of 10 bases from V and 1 base from J, the junction contained 6 bases not matched to a gene. The germline V gene encodes CDR1 SEHNR and CDR2 FQNEAQ (reference sequence). This CDR3 region has 14 residues. The full variable domain, completed using reference TRBV7-9 and TRBJ2-1, is DTGVSQNPRHKITKRGQNVTFRCDPISEHNRLYWYRQTLGQGPEFLTYFQNEAQLEKSRLLSDRFSAERPKGSFSTLEIQRTEQGDSAMYLCATAAGGSYNEQFFGPGTRLTVL.

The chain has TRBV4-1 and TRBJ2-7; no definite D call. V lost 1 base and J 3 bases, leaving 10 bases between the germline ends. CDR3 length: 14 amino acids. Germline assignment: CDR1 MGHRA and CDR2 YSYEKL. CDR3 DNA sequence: TGCGCCAGCAGCCAAGGGGCAGCTGGCTACGAGCAGTACGTC. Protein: CASSQGAAGYEQYV.

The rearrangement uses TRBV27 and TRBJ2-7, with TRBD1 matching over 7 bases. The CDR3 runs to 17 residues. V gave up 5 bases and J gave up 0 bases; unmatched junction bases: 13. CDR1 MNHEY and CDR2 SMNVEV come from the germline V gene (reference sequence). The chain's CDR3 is CASSEKRPGQSSYEQYV. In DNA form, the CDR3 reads TGTGCCAGCAGTGAAAAACGGCCGGGACAGAGCTCCTACGAGCAGTACGTC.

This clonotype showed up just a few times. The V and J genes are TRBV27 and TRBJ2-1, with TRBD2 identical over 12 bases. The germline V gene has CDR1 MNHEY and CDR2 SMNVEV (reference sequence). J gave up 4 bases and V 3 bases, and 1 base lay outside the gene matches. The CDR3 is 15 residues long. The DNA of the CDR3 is TGTGCCAGCAGTTTTCTAGCGGGGGGGTACAATGAGCAGTTCTTC. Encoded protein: CASSFLAGGYNEQFF.

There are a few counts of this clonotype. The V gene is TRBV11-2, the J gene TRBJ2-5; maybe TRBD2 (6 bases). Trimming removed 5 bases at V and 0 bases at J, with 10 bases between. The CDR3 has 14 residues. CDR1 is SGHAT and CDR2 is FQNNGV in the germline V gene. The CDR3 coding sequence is TGTGCCAGCAGCGCCCGGGAGTACCAAGAGACCCAGTACTTC. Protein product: CASSAREYQETQYF.

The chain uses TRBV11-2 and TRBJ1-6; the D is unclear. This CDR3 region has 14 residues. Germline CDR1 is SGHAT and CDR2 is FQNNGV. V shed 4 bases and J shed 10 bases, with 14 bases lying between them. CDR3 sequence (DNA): TGTGCCAGCAGCTACCTAACAGTCTCCTCACCCCTCCACTTT. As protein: CASSYLTVSSPLHF.

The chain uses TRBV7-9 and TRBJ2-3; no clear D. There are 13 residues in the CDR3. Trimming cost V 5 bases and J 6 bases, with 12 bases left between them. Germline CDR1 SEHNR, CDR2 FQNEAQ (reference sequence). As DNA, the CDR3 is TGTGCCAGCAGCCCTATAAATACGGATACGCAGTATTTT. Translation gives CASSPINTDTQYF.

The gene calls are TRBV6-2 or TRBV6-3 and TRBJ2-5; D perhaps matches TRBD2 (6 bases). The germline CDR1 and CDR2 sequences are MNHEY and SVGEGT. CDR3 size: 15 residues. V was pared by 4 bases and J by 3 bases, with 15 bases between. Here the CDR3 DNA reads TGTGCCAGCAGTTGGCGACGGGACTTCGAAGAGACCCAGTACTTC. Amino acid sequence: CASSWRRDFEETQYF.

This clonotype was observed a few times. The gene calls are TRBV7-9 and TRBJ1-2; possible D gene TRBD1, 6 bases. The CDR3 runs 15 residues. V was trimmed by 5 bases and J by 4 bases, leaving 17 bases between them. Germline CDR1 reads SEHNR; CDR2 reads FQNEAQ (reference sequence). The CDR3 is CASSLRDTKFYGYTF. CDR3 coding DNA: TGTGCCAGCAGCCTCCGGGACACGAAGTTCTATGGCTACACCTTC.

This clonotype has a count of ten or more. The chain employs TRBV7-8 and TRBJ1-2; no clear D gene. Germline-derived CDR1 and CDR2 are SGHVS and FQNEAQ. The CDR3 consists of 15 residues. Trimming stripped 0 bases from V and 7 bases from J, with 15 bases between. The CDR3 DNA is TGTGCCAGCAGCTTAGCGGCAGGCACGTATCCTGGCTACACCTTC. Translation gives CASSLAAGTYPGYTF.